This T cell receptor (beta chain) was identified in a study of cytomegalovirus exposure and HLA in healthy donors. Study-wide results and caveats: Analysis performed later showed TCR beta chains linked to HLA being more clonally expanded than equally common others.

V lost 5 bases to trimming and J lost 4 bases; unmatched junction nucleotides: 2. Per germline, CDR1 GTSNPN and CDR2 SVGIG (reference sequence). This CDR3 has 12 residues. PCR amplification relied on 60 Vbeta primers (plus 13 Jbeta primers). Some clones are missing from TCRdb's copy, which holds only in-frame ones; the method was immunoSEQ multiplex PCR. There are around 70,000 clones in the sample; roughly 77% occur only once, and 6% to 7.5% lies in the top ten. As regards this clone: Its specificity is unknown.

J is TRBJ2-7 and V is TRBV30; 10 nucleotides line up with TRBD1. Source material: PBMCs. This sequence was found in a human donor in good health. The CDR3: CAWGTGVYEQYF. CDR3 DNA: TGTGCCTGGGGGACAGGGGTGTACGAGCAGTACTTC.